This T cell receptor beta chain was profiled in a study of T cell repertoires in cytomegalovirus infection. Study summary: From public TCR beta signatures came an indication of both CMV infection and matching HLA type. Findings of the study overall: Cumulative frequency of public TCR beta families picked out carriers of CMV plus the relevant HLA. HLA-C-restricted CMV-specific TCR beta clonotypes prevailed in the ex vivo response.

This CDR3 spans 14 amino acids. CDR1 and CDR2 (germline): MNHNS, SASEGT. Deletions cut 6 bases from V and 5 bases from J, with 13 bases between. This clonotype was seen ten or more times. No antigen is known for it. TCRdb ran MiXCR on the reads and lists one entry per CDR3 protein. This sample yields under 150,000 distinct CDR3 sequences, of which 20% to 30% are seen a single time; roughly 35% belongs to the top ten. The genes are TRBV6-1 and TRBJ2-2; no clear D gene. Sequencing was done on a sample of PBMCs, sequenced either directly or after in vitro stimulation (not recorded which). The TCR originated in a human donor in good health (CMV status not recorded). Some clones in this sample may be carry-over from other donors' samples. This CDR3 reads CASREMIGTGELFF. The DNA for the CDR3 is TGTGCCAGCAGAGAGATGATTGGAACCGGGGAGCTGTTTTTT.